In its sample, the clone carrying this T cell receptor (beta chain) was seen once. TCRdb keeps only in-frame clones here, not all; method: immunoSEQ multiplex PCR. The table shows roughly 770,000 clones, with around 96% occurring only once. The data belong to a study of shared clonotypes between healthy human individuals. The V and J ends lost 5 bases and 5 bases respectively, with 15 bases between them. The CDR3 runs to 14 residues. Germline-derived CDR1 and CDR2 are MDHEN and SYDVKM. Only CD45RO-negative cells positively selected for CCR7 counted as naive CD8 cells, so terminally differentiated effector memory CD45RA+ cells were excluded.

Sequenced sample: naive CD8+ T cells sorted from blood. The rearrangement joins TRBV28 to TRBJ2-5; D unresolved. The source is a man younger than 40 in good health. The DNA for the CDR3 is TGTGCCAGCAGTCCGCCTTTGGGTTGGGAGACCCAGTACTTC. Translating gives CASSPPLGWETQYF.